One and the same sample provided the 9 T cell receptor beta chains below, sequenced in a study of technical replicates of blood from a few donors. The table came from immunoSEQ multiplex PCR; TCRdb's copy has only in-frame clones and leaves some out. Found here are 55,000 to 85,000 clones, approximately 97% of them singletons; the top ten hold more than 0.25%. Sample: T cells isolated from PBMCs. The source of these receptors is a human donor in good health.

This chain links TRBV6-6 with TRBJ2-3, with D hard to call. From germline, CDR1 is MNHNY and CDR2 SVGAGI (reference sequence). V was pared by 7 bases and J by 2 bases, with 10 bases between. The CDR3 runs to 13 residues. The CDR3 nucleotides read TGTGCCAGCATGAGACAATCCACAGATACGCAGTATTTT. This sequence encodes CASMRQSTDTQYF.

The gene calls are TRBV29-1 and TRBJ1-1, with D perhaps matching TRBD1 (5 bases). V was pared by 0 bases and J by 6 bases, with 14 bases between. Germline V gene lookup returns CDR1 SQVTM and CDR2 ANQGSEA. There are 14 residues in the CDR3. In DNA, the CDR3 is TGCAGCGTTGAAGATCCCGGGGGGTGGGCTGAAGCTTTCTTT. This codes for CSVEDPGGWAEAFF. The complete variable domain, with remaining parts taken from reference TRBV29-1 and TRBJ1-1, reads SAVISQKPSRDICQRGTSLTIQCQVDSQVTMMFWYRQQPGQSLTLIATANQGSEATYESGFVIDKFPISRPNLTFSTLTVSNMSPEDSSIYLCSVEDPGGWAEAFFGQGTRLTVV.

This chain links TRBV7-3 with TRBJ2-3; 9 bases map to TRBD1. The CDR3 is 15 amino acids. V lost 4 bases to trimming and J lost 2 bases; unmatched junction nucleotides: 4. Germline assignment: CDR1 SGHTA and CDR2 FQGTGA. This CDR3 is CASSSTGGYTDTQYF. Written as DNA, the CDR3 is TGTGCCAGCAGCTCGACAGGGGGATACACAGATACGCAGTATTTT.

This clone was seen once. The genes are TRBV5-4 and TRBJ2-5; 13 positions agree with TRBD2. The germline gives CDR1 SGHNT, CDR2 YYREEE (reference sequence). This CDR3 contains 18 residues. The ends lost 2 bases at V and 1 base at J; junction bases unmatched: 8. As DNA, the CDR3 is TGTGCCAGCAGCTTTCCAACTAGCGGGAGGGCCGCCCAAGAGACCCAGTACTTC. Its translation is CASSFPTSGRAAQETQYF.

The rearrangement uses TRBV2 and TRBJ2-5; D is uncertain. V lost 5 bases and J lost 0, with 10 bases in between. Germline V gives CDR1 SNHLY, CDR2 FYNNEI. The CDR3 is made up of 14 amino acids. The DNA of the CDR3 is TGTGCCAGCAGTCTTCGACGGGACCAAGAGACCCAGTACTTC. It codes for CASSLRRDQETQYF.

The gene calls are TRBV28 and TRBJ1-1, with 7 bases aligning to TRBD1. CDR3 length: 14 residues. CDR1 is MDHEN, CDR2 SYDVKM, per germline. V shed 5 bases, J shed 4 bases, and the junction held 7 bases outside the gene matches. DNA of the CDR3: TGTGCCAGCAGTAGATACAGGGGAGGCACTGAAGCTTTCTTT. It encodes CASSRYRGGTEAFF.

The gene calls are TRBV7-9 and TRBJ2-5, with D possibly TRBD2 on 7 matching bases. Germline CDR1 is SEHNR and CDR2 is FQNEAQ (reference sequence). The CDR3 covers 14 residues. Trimming cost V 5 bases and J 5 bases, with 15 bases left between them. CDR3 DNA: TGTGCCAGCAGCCTGCCGGGGGGCATGGAGACCCAGTACTTC. Its protein product is CASSLPGGMETQYF.

This chain links TRBV28 with TRBJ1-5; 7 positions match TRBD1. Germline V gene sequence: CDR1 MDHEN, CDR2 SYDVKM. This CDR3 spans 14 amino acids. Trimming cost V 3 bases and J 6 bases; bases outside gene matches: 5. CDR3 amino acids: CASSFDREIQPQHF. The CDR3, as DNA: TGTGCCAGCAGTTTCGACAGGGAGATTCAGCCCCAGCATTTT.

V and J are TRBV7-3 and TRBJ1-2; possible D gene TRBD1, 5 bases. The ends were cut back, 8 bases at V and 3 bases at J, with 10 bases in the middle. Germline CDR1 is SGHTA and CDR2 is FQGTGA. This CDR3 spans 12 amino acids. The CDR3: CASGPTDYGYTF. CDR3 bases: TGTGCCAGCGGTCCGACAGACTATGGCTACACCTTC. The whole variable domain, filled in from reference TRBV7-3 and TRBJ1-2, reads GAGVSQTPSNKVTEKGKYVELRCDPISGHTALYWYRQSLGQGPEFLIYFQGTGAADDSGLPNDRFFAVRPEGSVSTLKIQRTERGDSAVYLCASGPTDYGYTFGSGTRLTVV.